The 21 T cell receptor beta chains presented below share a single source sample, sequenced in a study of response to subunit inactivated influenza vaccine (dated by TCRdb to 2017 to 2018). Library preparation was by RT-PCR. The sequencer was an Illumina HiSeq 2500. Using fastp trimming at Q25 and MiXCR clonotype assembly, TCRdb reanalyzed the public sequencing data and kept in-frame beta chains. CDR3 protein duplicates are merged, each entry listing the most common genes and DNA. The sample data list fewer than 250,000 distinct CDR3 sequences, and about an eighth of these were observed just once. Approximately 30% of the sample is held by the ten biggest clonotypes. The sample here was CD8+ T cells sorted from PBMCs, taken more than 4 days after vaccination. These TCRs come from a man aged 50 to 59 who received an inactivated influenza vaccine. Donor details come from another sample of the same person, matched by shared clones.

This clonotype was counted between two and nine times. This chain links TRBV9 with TRBJ2-1; D remains unclear. The germline gives CDR1 SGDLS, CDR2 YYNGEE. The V end lost 8 bases, the J end lost 9 bases, and 12 bases lay between the germline ends. CDR3 length equals 11 residues. CDR3 sequence reads: CASGAAREQFF. The DNA for the CDR3 is TGTGCCAGTGGCGCGGCGCGTGAGCAGTTCTTC.

The V call is TRBV4-2, the J call TRBJ2-4; D is possibly TRBD1 or TRBD2 (6 bases each). The CDR3 runs 14 residues. CDR1 is LGHNA and CDR2 is YNFKEQ in the germline V gene. The V gene lost 1 base and the J gene lost 12 bases, with 16 bases spanning the gap. CDR3 nucleotide sequence: TGTGCCAGCAGCCAAGCGATGGAGGGGGTTGCTCAGTACTTC. It yields the protein CASSQAMEGVAQYF.

V and J are TRBV7-9 and TRBJ2-1, with a tentative D call TRBD2 (6 bases). Germline CDR1 reads SEHNR; CDR2 reads FQNEAQ (reference sequence). This CDR3 is 15 amino acids long. The ends were cut back, 1 base at V and 4 bases at J, with 11 bases in the middle. The CDR3 is CASSLGRLGYNEQFF. CDR3 bases: TGTGCCAGCAGCTTAGGGAGACTAGGGTACAATGAGCAGTTCTTC. Using reference TRBV7-9 and TRBJ2-1 for the parts outside the CDR3, the full variable domain is DTGVSQNPRHKITKRGQNVTFRCDPISEHNRLYWYRQTLGQGPEFLTYFQNEAQLEKSRLLSDRFSAERPKGSFSTLEIQRTEQGDSAMYLCASSLGRLGYNEQFFGPGTRLTVL.

This clonotype has just a few counts. V usage is TRBV9 and J usage is TRBJ2-3; D gene unclear. Trimming shortened V by 3 bases and J by 6 bases, and 11 bases separated the two germline ends. The germline gives CDR1 SGDLS, CDR2 YYNGEE. The CDR3 is 13 amino acids. CDR3 in amino acids: CASSGWIQDTQYF. Here the CDR3 DNA reads TGTGCCAGCAGCGGCTGGATCCAGGATACGCAGTATTTT. The full variable domain, rest sourced from reference TRBV9 and TRBJ2-3, is DSGVTQTPKHLITATGQRVTLRCSPRSGDLSVYWYQQSLDQGLQFLIQYYNGEERAKGNILERFSAQQFPDLHSELNLSSLELGDSALYFCASSGWIQDTQYFGPGTRLTVL.

This clonotype was detected only once. The chain combines TRBV2 with TRBJ2-7; D is possibly TRBD1 (5 bases). V was cut by 11 bases and J by 7 bases, with 18 bases left in between. CDR1 SNHLY and CDR2 FYNNEI come from the germline V gene. CDR3 length: 12 residues. CDR3 amino acids: CAGPGIGDEQYF. CDR3 DNA: TGTGCCGGACCGGGCATAGGGGATGAGCAGTACTTC.

This clonotype was observed a handful of times. The chain uses TRBV9 and TRBJ2-7; TRBD1 might be the D (6 bases). From germline, CDR1 is SGDLS and CDR2 YYNGEE. V lost 4 bases and J lost 2, with 16 bases in between. There are 15 residues in the CDR3. The DNA of the CDR3 is TGTGCCAGCAGCCCCCGCTGGGGGCTCACCTACGAGCAGTACTTC. Its protein product is CASSPRWGLTYEQYF.

This clonotype came up a few times. J is TRBJ2-7 and V is TRBV4-2; D may be TRBD2 (5 bases). The CDR3 spans 15 residues. Germline values: CDR1 LGHNA, CDR2 YNFKEQ. The V gene lost 0 bases and the J gene lost 3 bases, with 12 bases spanning the gap. This CDR3 is CASSQEAAVNYEQYF. In DNA, the CDR3 is TGTGCCAGCAGCCAAGAAGCGGCCGTAAACTACGAGCAGTACTTC.

The chain has TRBV11-3 and TRBJ2-3; no reliable D call. V shed 4 bases and J shed 0 bases, with 5 bases lying between them. Germline CDR1 reads SGHNT; CDR2 reads YENEEA. The CDR3 is made up of 13 amino acids. The DNA of the CDR3 is TGTGCCAGCAGCTCTGACAGCACAGATACGCAGTATTTT. Protein sequence: CASSSDSTDTQYF.

This clonotype was observed a few times. As DNA, the CDR3 is TGTGCCAGCAGTGTCTTGGACAGGGCGAATGAGCAGTTCTTC. As protein: CASSVLDRANEQFF. The V gene is TRBV28, the J gene TRBJ2-1; 8 nucleotides agree with TRBD1. Looked up from germline, CDR1 is MDHEN and CDR2 is SYDVKM. J gave up 7 bases and V 5 bases, and 7 bases lay outside the gene matches. This CDR3 contains 14 residues.

CDR3 sequence (DNA): TGTGCCAGCAGTCGGGACAGAGCAACCTACGAGCAGTACTTC. Its translation: CASSRDRATYEQYF. This rearrangement joins TRBV6-2 or TRBV6-3 to TRBJ2-7; 7 bases match TRBD1. Germline V gene sequence: CDR1 MNHEY, CDR2 SVGEGT. This CDR3 contains 14 residues. J gave up 2 bases and V 5 bases, and 6 bases lay outside the gene matches.

This clonotype was picked up many times. J is TRBJ2-1 and V is TRBV11-2, with 9 bases matching TRBD1. CDR3 length: 14 residues. CDR1 and CDR2 from the germline V gene are SGHAT and FQNNGV. Germline trimming cut 10 bases from V and 3 bases from J; bases unmatched to any gene: 7. The DNA of the CDR3 is TGTGCCACCCCGAAGGGACAGGGCTACAATGAGCAGTTCTTC. Translation gives CATPKGQGYNEQFF. Full variable domain (outside the CDR3, taken from reference TRBV11-2 and TRBJ2-1): EAGVAQSPRYKIIEKRQSVAFWCNPISGHATLYWYQQILGQGPKLLIQFQNNGVVDDSQLPKDRFSAERLKGVDSTLKIQPAKLEDSAVYLCATPKGQGYNEQFFGPGTRLTVL.

CDR3 protein: CASSFGAGGYNEQFF. CDR3 bases: TGTGCCAGCAGTTTCGGAGCGGGAGGGTACAATGAGCAGTTCTTC. This chain connects TRBV28 to TRBJ2-1; TRBD2 matches 10 bases. Per the germline V gene, CDR1 is MDHEN and CDR2 is SYDVKM. V was clipped by 3 bases and J by 4 bases; unmatched bases: 3. The CDR3 contains 15 residues.

This chain connects TRBV7-2 to TRBJ2-3, with D unresolved. The CDR3 spans 15 residues. Trimming stripped 1 base from V and 7 bases from J, with 15 bases between. Germline V gene lookup returns CDR1 SGHTA and CDR2 FQGNSA. CDR3 loop: CASSLDGGRANTQYF. As DNA, the CDR3 is TGTGCCAGCAGCTTAGATGGCGGAAGGGCGAATACGCAGTATTTT.

This clonotype was seen a handful of times. The rearrangement uses TRBV4-2 and TRBJ2-1, with D unresolved. The CDR3 consists of 12 residues. V dropped 5 bases and J dropped 6 bases, with 8 bases sitting between them. The germline V gene encodes CDR1 LGHNA and CDR2 YNFKEQ. The DNA of the CDR3 is TGTGCCAGCAGCGCCCGGAGCAATGAGCAGTTCTTC. Translating gives CASSARSNEQFF.

This clonotype was observed a handful of times. V and J are TRBV6-1 and TRBJ2-1; 8 bases map to TRBD1. The length of the CDR3 is 16 residues. V trimming: 8 bases; J trimming: 6 bases; junction bases outside the gene matches: 15. In germline, CDR1 is MNHNS, CDR2 SASEGT. As DNA, the CDR3 is TGTGCCAGCCCAGACCACCGGGACAGGAAAAGCAATGAGCAGTTCTTC. Amino acids: CASPDHRDRKSNEQFF.

This chain connects TRBV4-1 to TRBJ2-7; weak D call: TRBD2 (5 bases). The V and J ends lost 0 bases and 7 bases respectively, with 16 bases between them. The germline V gene encodes CDR1 MGHRA and CDR2 YSYEKL. There are 15 residues in the CDR3. Written as DNA, the CDR3 is TGCGCCAGCAGCCAAGACCCCCAGGACTTCTTTGAGCAGTACTTC. Its protein is CASSQDPQDFFEQYF.

The sample holds a few counts of this clonotype. This sequence joins TRBV6-1 and TRBJ2-1; D is ambiguous. The CDR3 is 13 amino acids. V was trimmed by 5 bases and J by 5 bases, leaving 10 bases between them. Germline CDR1 reads MNHNS; CDR2 reads SASEGT. CDR3 in DNA: TGTGCCAGCAGTCAAACTCAGAACAATGAGCAGTTCTTC. It encodes CASSQTQNNEQFF.

This clonotype has ten or more counts. The V call is TRBV7-7, the J call TRBJ2-7, with 11 positions matching TRBD1. The V segment lost 5 bases and the J segment 0 bases; nucleotides outside the gene matches: 3. Germline V CDR1 and CDR2: SSHAT, FNYEAQ (reference sequence). CDR3 length equals 15 residues. Written as DNA, the CDR3 is TGTGCCAGCAGCCCCGGGACAGGGGGCTCCTACGAGCAGTACTTC. This gives the protein CASSPGTGGSYEQYF.

The rearrangement joins TRBV7-2 to TRBJ1-1, with D possibly matching TRBD1 (6 bases). Germline values: CDR1 SGHTA, CDR2 FQGNSA. V was trimmed by 4 bases and J by 2 bases, leaving 14 bases between them. The CDR3 runs to 15 residues. The CDR3 sequence: CASSSTRTVNTEAFF. The CDR3 DNA reads TGTGCCAGCAGCTCGACTCGGACAGTTAACACTGAAGCTTTCTTT.

V and J are TRBV20-1 and TRBJ1-2, with D possibly matching TRBD1 (5 bases). With 6 bases removed from V and 4 bases from J, the gap between germline ends came to 18 bases. The V gene's germline CDR1 is DFQATT and CDR2 SNEGSKA (reference sequence). The CDR3 is made up of 14 amino acids. The CDR3 DNA sequence: TGCAGTGCAAGGGACGGGGGGGGAACCTATGGCTACACCTTC. Protein product: CSARDGGGTYGYTF.

The J gene is TRBJ2-1, the V gene TRBV7-8, with 7 bases identical to TRBD1. CDR1 is SGHVS and CDR2 is FQNEAQ in the germline V gene. V dropped 5 bases and J dropped 8; count of bases not matched to a gene: 12. The CDR3 totals 15 residues. CDR3 sequence reads: CASSPERTGRDEQFF. CDR3 DNA: TGTGCCAGCAGCCCCGAGCGGACAGGTCGGGATGAGCAGTTCTTC.